Only a few counts were recorded for the clone carrying this T cell receptor (beta chain). The SP2 primer and nested alpha and beta constant region primers amplified ligated cDNA in four rounds. MiXCR was run by TCRdb on the 5' RACE reads, yielding one entry per CDR3 protein. Among about 48,000 distinct CDR3 sequences listed, 4% to 5% were seen once. This entry belongs to a study of naive and memory T cell subsets. A UMI-containing oligonucleotide was joined by 3' ligation to the TCR cDNA template. RNA was extracted from approximately 2.4 ml of whole blood of healthy adults. In germline, CDR1 is MDHEN, CDR2 SYDVKM. There are 16 residues in the CDR3. The V segment lost 5 bases and the J segment 0 bases; nucleotides outside the gene matches: 6.

The TCR comes from a female donor in good health. The J gene is TRBJ2-4, the V gene TRBV28; 8 bases agree with TRBD2. As DNA, the CDR3 is TGTGCCAGCAGTCTGAGGACTAGCCTAGCCAAAAACATTCAGTACTTC. Translating gives CASSLRTSLAKNIQYF.